These 10 T cell receptor beta chains share one sample of origin, sequenced in a study of blood T cell repertoires in COVID-19. The assay was immunoSEQ multiplex PCR, and TCRdb's table has in-frame clones only and misses some. The sample shows 130,000 to 150,000 clones, around nine tenths of them seen only once. Specimen: peripheral blood. These receptors all stem from a woman aged 40 to 50 with acute or convalescent COVID-19.

The chain joins TRBV25-1 to TRBJ1-2, with 9 bases aligning to TRBD1. Unmatched junction bases numbered 9, after V lost 8 bases and J lost 5 bases. The germline V gene encodes CDR1 MGHDK and CDR2 SYGVNS. This CDR3 region has 14 residues. The CDR3 DNA is TGTGCCAGCCGTCAAGGGACAGGGAGTTATGGCTACACCTTC. It is translated as CASRQGTGSYGYTF.

This chain links TRBV21-1 with TRBJ2-3; the table's TRBD2 call for D was not verified on the DNA. TRBV21-1 is reported as a pseudogene. This CDR3 region has 17 residues. CDR3 sequence reads: CASSKGGTSGDTDTQYF. The CDR3 DNA sequence: TGTGCCAGCAGCAAAGGAGGGACTAGCGGGGACACAGATACGCAGTATTTT.

This chain uses TRBV27 with TRBJ2-1, with 11 bases aligning to TRBD2. J was trimmed by 3 bases and V by 4 bases; bases with no gene match: 2. CDR1 is MNHEY, CDR2 SMNVEV, per germline (reference sequence). This CDR3 region has 15 residues. CDR3 loop: CASSSGLAGYNEQFF. In nucleotides, the CDR3 is TGTGCCAGCAGTTCCGGACTAGCGGGCTACAATGAGCAGTTCTTC.

The chain recombines TRBV6-2 or TRBV6-3 with TRBJ1-4; perhaps TRBD1 as D (5 bases). CDR3 size: 12 residues. The V gene lost 4 bases and the J gene lost 11 bases, with 11 bases spanning the gap. Germline values: CDR1 MNHEY, CDR2 SVGEGT. The CDR3 protein is CASSSREWKLFF. The CDR3 DNA follows: TGTGCCAGCAGTTCCAGGGAATGGAAACTGTTTTTT.

This sequence joins TRBV13 and TRBJ2-7; 11 nucleotides align to TRBD2. J lost 5 bases, V lost 5 bases, and 8 bases had no gene match. The CDR3 contains 15 residues. Germline CDR1 reads PRHDT; CDR2 reads FYEKMQ (reference sequence). As DNA, the CDR3 is TGTGCCAGCAGCCTCTTAGCGGGAGGGTTGAACGAGCAGTACTTC. Protein product: CASSLLAGGLNEQYF.

The chain is built from TRBV6-5 and TRBJ2-1; the D gene is possibly TRBD2 (5 bases). The germline CDR1 and CDR2 sequences are MNHEY and SVGAGI. The CDR3 loop spans 15 amino acids. V was pared by 2 bases and J by 6 bases, with 14 bases between. As DNA, the CDR3 is TGTGCCAGCAGTTACGTGGCTAGCATAGGCAATGAGCAGTTCTTC. Protein sequence: CASSYVASIGNEQFF.

This clone has a handful of counts. The chain couples TRBV12-3 or TRBV12-4 to TRBJ1-2; 8 bases align to TRBD1. Losses at the gene ends were 3 bases for V and 5 bases for J; bases not matched to a gene: 2. CDR3 size: 13 residues. DNA of the CDR3: TGTGCCAGCAGTTTTAACAGGGGGTATGGCTACACCTTC. It encodes CASSFNRGYGYTF.

The chain uses TRBV7-2 and TRBJ2-7; 16 nucleotides agree with TRBD2. The CDR3 covers 17 residues. Germline CDR1 reads SGHTA; CDR2 reads FQGNSA. Losses at the gene ends were 4 bases for V and 5 bases for J; bases not matched to a gene: 8. CDR3 protein: CASSWAGTSGGADEQYF. The CDR3 DNA is TGTGCCAGCAGCTGGGCCGGGACTAGCGGGGGGGCCGACGAGCAGTACTTC.

The rearrangement links TRBV7-2 to TRBJ2-5, with a tentative D call TRBD1 (5 bases). CDR3 size: 14 residues. Germline assignment: CDR1 SGHTA and CDR2 FQGNSA. Deletions cut 0 bases from V and 1 base from J, with 6 bases between. CDR3 loop: CASSLAGLQETQYF. CDR3 nucleotide sequence: TGTGCCAGCAGCTTAGCGGGGCTCCAAGAGACCCAGTACTTC.

The V call is TRBV5-1, the J call TRBJ2-7, with unresolved D. This CDR3 spans 13 amino acids. Per germline, CDR1 SGHRS and CDR2 YFSETQ. V lost 4 bases, J lost 3 bases, and 11 bases lay in between. The CDR3 DNA sequence: TGCGCCAGCAGCCCTACCGCACGCTACGAGCAGTACTTC. Protein product: CASSPTARYEQYF.